What follows is one T cell receptor beta chain and its context. The target of this receptor is not known. No clone much larger than this one lies a single base away; base qualities are absent. The collaborating institutions used their own protocols to collect whole blood in K2EDTA tubes. For TCRbeta analysis, collaborators shipped samples in one of three forms: frozen whole blood, isolated PBMCs, or DNA extracted from either of those sample types. This entry belongs to a study of blood T cell repertoires in COVID-19 (TCRdb year 2020). Study-level background: Samples from collaborators originated in the United States, Italy and Spain and spanned both the acute and convalescent phases of COVID-19. The sample metadata nearly always contained a de-identified subject ID, COVID-19 status, age in years and sex. The dataset comprised deeply sampled blood TCRbeta repertoires from subjects exposed to, actively infected with, or recovered from COVID-19. Where available, HLA class I and class II types were obtained from metadata supplied by the sample provider rather than from assay-based typing. The repertoires were made available in a free public database intended to serve as a resource for research on the immune response to SARS-CoV-2. The prospective study material was composed of cDNA or gDNA derived from T cells, B-cell-depleted T cells, or PBMCs. Samples came from the ongoing ImmuneRACE study (first 160 participants) plus 1,254 subjects from 6 global collaborators.

General findings and caveats noted by the study authors: The amount of clinical and demographic metadata varied by source and participant and was provided uncurated.

Inclusive of the bounding cysteine and phenylalanine, the CDR3 is 14 residues long. The only DNA kept is the CDR3, 42 bases in frame from the first base. Via the germline V gene, CDR1 is LGHNA and CDR2 YNFKEQ. V is pared back by 0 bases and J by 8 bases, with 8 bases lying between the germline termini. TCRbeta CDR3 regions were amplified from genomic DNA by means of the immunoSEQ Assay, a bias-controlled multiplex PCR. The original pipeline was this. Within the assay, amplification of reference gene primers was used to estimate how many nucleated cells each sample contained. To quantify the absolute abundance of each unique TCRbeta CDR3 rearrangement, sequence reads were collapsed and filtered. For each sample, productive Simpson clonality was calculated by taking the square root of Simpson's diversity index across productive rearrangements. TCRdb stores this immuneACCESS table with in-frame sequences only. Part of the clones is absent; in the studies checked, under half of the shortfall reflects unresolved V genes, and no reason is known for the rest. V and J calls and clone size are given by that table; D and trimming were obtained from the DNA. This sample gives about 230,000 clones in total; approximately 83% of them show up just once. Of the sample, 25% to 35% is held by the ten largest clones.

The material sequenced was peripheral blood. The clonotype was recovered from a middle-aged man with acute or convalescent COVID-19. Rearrangement joined TRBV4-2 to TRBJ1-6, with the D gene call left open. The CDR3 reads CASSQDRSDSPLHF. The sequence in DNA is TGTGCCAGCAGCCAAGACAGGTCGGATTCACCCCTCCACTTT.